Listed below are T cell receptor beta chains from one sample, sequenced in a study of T cells in Graves' hyperthyroidism and ophthalmopathy. TCRdb reprocessed the multiplex PCR reads with MiXCR, giving one entry per CDR3 protein. The repertoire consists of some 150,000 distinct CDR3 sequences, with 22% occurring once and the leading ten covering about 67%. Sequenced material: blood. These receptors all stem from a woman aged 45-65 years with Graves' hyperthyroidism that later progressed to Graves' ophthalmopathy. Each CDR3 is given with its conserved first and last residue. The D gene is left open where the match is weak. Size is omitted from some rows. Given values are once, few, many or a class for expanded clones.

j_gene | d_gene | v_gene | abundance | CDR3aa | CDR3nt
TRBJ1-2 | TRBD1 | TRBV29-1 | many | CSVERGGSTAYGYTF | TGCAGCGTTGAAAGAGGGGGCAGTACCGCCTATGGCTACACCTTC
TRBJ1-4 | - | TRBV5-1 | few | CASSFLLNEKLFF | TGCGCCAGCAGCTTCCTTCTGAATGAAAAACTGTTTTTT
TRBJ2-5 | TRBD1 | TRBV28 | many | CASTTAGQGAGGTQYF | TGTGCCAGCACCACGGCGGGACAGGGGGCAGGGGGGACCCAGTACTTC
TRBJ2-2 | - | TRBV18 | few | CASSPRSGTGELFF | TGTGCCAGCTCACCACGTTCGGGCACCGGGGAGCTGTTTTTT
TRBJ2-3 | - | TRBV20-1 | - | CSARETQRSTDTQYF | TGCAGTGCTAGAGAGACACAGAGAAGCACAGATACGCAGTATTTT
TRBJ2-5 | - | TRBV20-1 | many | CSARDTITWQETQYF | TGCAGTGCTAGAGATACTATCACTTGGCAAGAGACCCAGTACTTC
TRBJ1-2 | - | TRBV19 | few | CASSIGGYYTF | TGTGCCAGTAGTATAGGCGGGTACTACACCTTC
TRBJ1-1 | - | TRBV5-1 | many | CASSLGTLQDTEAFF | TGCGCCAGCAGCTTGGGGACACTTCAGGACACTGAAGCTTTCTTT
TRBJ2-7 | - | TRBV19 | few | CASSDSGDPYEQYF | TGTGCCAGTAGCGATAGTGGGGATCCCTACGAGCAGTACTTC
TRBJ1-6 | - | TRBV10-2 | few | CASKGQWGNSPLHF | TGCGCCAGCAAAGGACAATGGGGTAATTCACCCCTCCACTTT
TRBJ2-7 | - | TRBV5-1 | - | CASSRGVSYEQYF | TGCGCCAGCAGCCGAGGGGTCAGCTACGAGCAGTACTTC
TRBJ2-1 | - | TRBV5-1 | many | CASSASGVTQRAYNEQFF | TGCGCCAGCAGCGCTAGTGGAGTTACACAGAGAGCCTACAATGAGCAGTTCTTC
TRBJ2-1 | TRBD1 | TRBV20-1 | - | CSASLGTGDNEQFF | TGCAGTGCTAGTCTCGGGACAGGAGACAATGAGCAGTTCTTC
TRBJ1-2 | - | TRBV7-2 | - | CASRKDLGIYGYTF | TGTGCCAGCAGAAAGGACCTGGGTATCTATGGCTACACCTTC
TRBJ2-7 | - | TRBV20-1 | many | CSAPGQLYEQYF | TGCAGTGCACCGGGACAACTCTACGAGCAGTACTTC
TRBJ1-6 | - | TRBV12-3/TRBV12-4 | many | CASSLQGGSPLHF | TGTGCCAGCAGTTTACAGGGAGGTTCACCCCTCCACTTT
TRBJ1-4 | TRBD1 | TRBV20-1 | many | CSARIGGNEKLFF | TGCAGTGCTAGAATAGGGGGCAATGAAAAACTGTTTTTT
TRBJ2-7 | TRBD2 | TRBV4-1 | - | CASSSGGSSYEQYF | TGCGCCAGCAGCAGCGGCGGGAGCTCCTACGAGCAGTACTTC
TRBJ2-5 | TRBD2 | TRBV9 | many | CASSPGTSGETQYF | TGTGCCAGCAGCCCTGGGACTAGTGGAGAGACCCAGTACTTC
TRBJ2-1 | TRBD2 | TRBV27 | many | CASSTGASGGNEQFF | TGTGCCAGCAGCACGGGGGCTAGCGGGGGGAATGAGCAGTTCTTC
TRBJ1-2 | - | TRBV30 | many | CAWSGGADYGYTF | TGTGCCTGGAGTGGAGGGGCAGATTATGGCTACACCTTC
TRBJ2-1 | TRBD2 | TRBV6-1 | many | CASSASGRSSYNEQFF | TGTGCCAGCAGCGCTAGCGGGAGGAGCTCCTACAATGAGCAGTTCTTC
TRBJ1-2 | - | TRBV29-1 | - | CSAEGDYGYTF | TGCAGCGCCGAGGGGGACTATGGCTACACCTTC
TRBJ2-3 | - | TRBV7-2 | many | CASSSGPTGEQYF | TGTGCCAGCAGCTCGGGACCCACCGGAGAGCAGTATTTT
TRBJ1-5 | - | TRBV9 | many | CASSVDEGRDQPQHF | TGTGCCAGCAGCGTAGACGAGGGGCGGGATCAGCCCCAGCATTTT
TRBJ2-1 | - | TRBV11-2 | many | CASSLVYAEQFF | TGTGCCAGCAGCTTAGTATATGCTGAGCAGTTCTTC
TRBJ2-5 | TRBD2 | TRBV10-2 | many | CASSGLAGPAETQYF | TGCGCCAGCAGCGGACTAGCGGGACCGGCGGAGACCCAGTACTTC
TRBJ2-7 | TRBD1 | TRBV7-9 | - | CASSPRTGGLDEQYF | TGTGCCAGCAGCCCACGGACAGGGGGCCTGGATGAGCAGTACTTC
TRBJ1-2 | - | TRBV3-1 | - | CASSPGYGYTF | TGTGCCAGCAGCCCCGGGTATGGCTACACCTTC
TRBJ1-5 | TRBD1 | TRBV28 | many | CASSPDRGHQPQHF | TGTGCCAGCAGTCCCGACAGGGGGCATCAGCCCCAGCATTTT
TRBJ2-5 | TRBD2 | TRBV2 | - | CASISGTSGSGETQYF | TGTGCCAGCATTTCCGGGACTAGCGGGAGCGGAGAGACCCAGTACTTC
TRBJ2-1 | TRBD1 | TRBV4-1 | few | CASSHPLDRAPSYNEQFF | TGCGCCAGCAGCCATCCCCTGGACAGGGCCCCCTCCTACAATGAGCAGTTCTTC
TRBJ2-2 | TRBD2 | TRBV11-2 | - | CASSFLRTWLAGDTGELFF | TGTGCCAGCAGCTTCCTCCGCACTTGGCTAGCGGGAGACACCGGGGAGCTGTTTTTT
TRBJ1-4 | - | TRBV6-1 | many | CASIRAGASNEKLFF | TGTGCCAGCATACGAGCGGGGGCATCTAATGAAAAACTGTTTTTT
TRBJ2-7 | TRBD1 | TRBV28 | many | CASSSPGQGSGGNEQYF | TGTGCCTCTTCATCGCCGGGACAGGGGTCCGGGGGTAACGAGCAGTACTTC
TRBJ2-6 | - | TRBV6-1 | - | CASNVKGGPLTAGANVLTF | TGTGCCAGCAATGTGAAGGGGGGCCCCCTGACTGCTGGGGCCAACGTCCTGACTTTC
TRBJ2-1 | - | TRBV12-3/TRBV12-4 | few | CASSLVGGDEQFF | TGTGCCAGCAGTTTAGTAGGGGGGGATGAGCAGTTCTTC
TRBJ2-1 | - | TRBV19 | - | CVSSIGRRDNEQFF | TGTGTCAGTAGTATAGGGAGGCGGGACAATGAGCAGTTCTTC
TRBJ2-7 | TRBD1 | TRBV5-1 | once | CASSGMDRGQIYEQYF | TGCGCCAGCAGCGGAATGGACAGGGGGCAGATCTACGAGCAGTACTTC
TRBJ2-2 | - | TRBV6-6 | many | CASSYSLGGRGELFF | TGTGCCAGCAGTTACTCCCTCGGGGGGCGAGGGGAGCTGTTTTTT